The entry below describes one T cell receptor beta chain. The antigen is unknown. The sample originates from a study of CD8+CD57+ T cells in acquired aplastic anemia. Across the study: DNA per sorted CD4+ or CD8+ sample ranged roughly 0.17 to 27.4 ug, averaging 3.2 ug. Healthy donors yielded roughly 9.9 million CD4+ cell reads on average. Study-wide points: Over 25 CD8+ CDR3 sequences occurred in both the patients and the controls. In CD8+ cells, Simpson's diversity showed no significant difference between patients and controls.

Genomic DNA templated the TCR beta VDJ and CDR3 profiling. TCRdb itself ran the reads through MiXCR, one entry per CDR3 protein. The sample yields about 170,000 distinct CDR3 sequences, 50% to 75% seen once. J was trimmed by 6 bases and V by 5 bases; bases with no gene match: 6. CDR3 length: 14 residues. The germline V gene has CDR1 KGHDR and CDR2 SFDVKD. V usage is TRBV24-1 and J usage is TRBJ2-3; 8 bases line up with TRBD2. This TCR was sampled from a human donor in good health. Sample: sorted CD4+, CD8+, or CD8+CD57+ T cells (not recorded which) from PBMCs. Here the CDR3 DNA reads TGTGCCACCAGTGTAGGACTAGCATCGGATACGCAGTATTTT. Its translation is CATSVGLASDTQYF.